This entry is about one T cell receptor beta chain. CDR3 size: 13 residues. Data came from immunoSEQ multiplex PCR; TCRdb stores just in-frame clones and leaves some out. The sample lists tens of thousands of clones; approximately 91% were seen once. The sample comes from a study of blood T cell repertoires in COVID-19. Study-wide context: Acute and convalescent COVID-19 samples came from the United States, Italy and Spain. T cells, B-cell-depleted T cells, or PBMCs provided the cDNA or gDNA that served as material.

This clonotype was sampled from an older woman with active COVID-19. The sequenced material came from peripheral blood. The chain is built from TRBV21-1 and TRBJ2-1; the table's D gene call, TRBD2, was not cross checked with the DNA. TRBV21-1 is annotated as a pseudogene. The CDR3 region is CASIYFADYEQFF. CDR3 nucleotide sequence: TGTGCCAGCATCTACTTCGCGGATTATGAGCAGTTCTTC.